Listed here are 10 T cell receptor beta chains from one sample, sequenced in a study of shared clonotypes between healthy human individuals. The table came from immunoSEQ multiplex PCR; TCRdb's copy has only in-frame clones and leaves some out. Among 2 million to 2.5 million clones listed, approximately 95% were seen once. The sequenced sample was naive CD4+ T cells from PBMCs. Subset of the sample: CD45RA+ positively selected. These receptors were collected from a man aged 18 to 30 in good health. Some clones in this sample may be carry-over from other donors' samples.

The chain links TRBV14 to TRBJ2-7, with TRBD2 matching 7 bases. The length of the CDR3 is 15 residues. CDR1 is SGHDN and CDR2 is FVKESK in the germline V gene. Germline trimming cut 4 bases from V and 7 bases from J; bases unmatched to any gene: 13. This CDR3 is CASSPRLASTSEQYF. The CDR3 DNA sequence: TGTGCCAGCAGCCCCCGACTAGCCTCTACGAGTGAGCAGTACTTC.

The gene calls are TRBV18 and TRBJ2-7; possibly TRBD1 for D (6 bases). V was shortened by 2 bases and J by 2 bases, with 10 bases between the two germline ends. Germline values: CDR1 KGHSH, CDR2 LQKENI. The CDR3 has 14 residues. CDR3 protein: CASSPTQGPYEQYF. CDR3 DNA: TGTGCCAGCTCACCAACACAGGGACCCTACGAGCAGTACTTC.

The chain combines TRBV9 with TRBJ2-7; D not resolved. Trimming stripped 1 base from V and 0 bases from J, with 11 bases between. Germline lookup yields CDR1 SGDLS and CDR2 YYNGEE. CDR3 size: 15 residues. The CDR3 DNA follows: TGTGCCAGCAGCGTAAGCACCGGTGTCTCCTACGAGCAGTACTTC. The encoded protein is CASSVSTGVSYEQYF. The whole variable domain, remainder taken from reference TRBV9 and TRBJ2-7, is DSGVTQTPKHLITATGQRVTLRCSPRSGDLSVYWYQQSLDQGLQFLIQYYNGEERAKGNILERFSAQQFPDLHSELNLSSLELGDSALYFCASSVSTGVSYEQYFGPGTRLTVT.

This clone was observed a single time. This chain links TRBV6-6 with TRBJ1-5; no definite D call. CDR3 size: 15 residues. The V gene's germline CDR1 is MNHNY and CDR2 SVGAGI (reference sequence). V shed 5 bases and J shed 2 bases, with 13 bases lying between them. The CDR3 sequence: CASSAGYGGNQPQHF. CDR3 nucleotide sequence: TGTGCCAGCAGTGCAGGATACGGCGGCAATCAGCCCCAGCATTTT.

V is TRBV7-2 and J is TRBJ2-3; D is undetermined. Between the trimmed V and J ends, which lost 5 bases and 6 bases, there was a span of 21 bases. Looked up from germline, CDR1 is SGHTA and CDR2 is FQGNSA. The CDR3 loop spans 16 amino acids. Written as DNA, the CDR3 is TGTGCCAGCAGCCCCGACGGTGTAGGGTGGGGTGATACGCAGTATTTT. This codes for CASSPDGVGWGDTQYF.

CDR3 region: CASSLGTPGETQYF. The DNA for the CDR3 is TGTGCCAGCAGCCTTGGGACTCCGGGGGAGACCCAGTACTTC. This chain uses TRBV6-1 with TRBJ2-5; the D gene is possibly TRBD2 (6 bases). CDR3 length: 14 amino acids. CDR1 is MNHNS, CDR2 SASEGT, per germline. V dropped 6 bases and J dropped 5 bases, with 16 bases sitting between them.

This clone was detected a few times. The chain joins TRBV4-1 to TRBJ1-5, with a weak D call TRBD1 (6 bases). Germline V gives CDR1 MGHRA, CDR2 YSYEKL. The V end lost 4 bases, the J end lost 6 bases, and 22 bases lay between the germline ends. The CDR3 runs to 17 residues. In nucleotides, the CDR3 is TGCGCCAGCAGCCTTTCCCACCCCCAGGGGTCTGGTCAGCCCCAGCATTTT. Translating gives CASSLSHPQGSGQPQHF.

The chain uses TRBV7-2 and TRBJ2-3, with 8 bases matching TRBD2. J was trimmed by 6 bases and V by 2 bases; bases with no gene match: 16. Germline CDR1 is SGHTA and CDR2 is FQGNSA. The CDR3 runs 18 residues. The CDR3 DNA reads TGTGCCAGCAGCTTATTGGTTTATATGACGGGAGGGCCCGATACGCAGTATTTT. Translation gives CASSLLVYMTGGPDTQYF.

The genes are TRBV12-5 and TRBJ2-2, with D uncertain. The CDR3 extends over 13 amino acids. Trimming removed 1 base from V and 6 bases from J, with 6 bases in between. In germline, CDR1 is LGHNT, CDR2 FRNRAP. The CDR3 loop reads CASGLDYSGELFF. The CDR3 region has the DNA TGTGCTAGTGGTTTGGACTACTCCGGGGAGCTGTTTTTT. Together with reference TRBV12-5 and TRBJ2-2, the CDR3 gives the full variable domain: DARVTQTPRHKVTEMGQEVTMRCQPILGHNTVFWYRQTMMQGLELLAYFRNRAPLDDSGMPKDRFSAEMPDATLATLKIQPSEPRDSAVYFCASGLDYSGELFFGEGSRLTVL.

V is TRBV5-4 and J is TRBJ2-5, with TRBD2 identical over 7 bases. The CDR3 length is 15 residues. V lost 0 bases to trimming and J lost 3 bases; unmatched junction nucleotides: 5. Germline assignment: CDR1 SGHNT and CDR2 YYREEE (reference sequence). This CDR3 reads CASSLGLAAEETQYF. The DNA for the CDR3 is TGTGCCAGCAGCTTGGGCCTAGCGGCCGAAGAGACCCAGTACTTC.